This entry lists 26 T cell receptor beta chains sequenced from one sample in a study of Ad26.COV2.S vaccination and SARS-CoV-2 variants. Sequenced by immunoSEQ multiplex PCR; TCRdb stores in-frame clones only, minus some. The sample comprises fewer than 800,000 clones, 89% of which are singletons, and around 1.5% rests with the top ten. Indicated treatment: over 15 received Ad26.COV2.S at low or high dose, single or two shots; roughly five received placebo; per-sample allocation not given. Collection of the samples took place on day 63 after the first injection of vaccine or placebo. The input for sequencing was peripheral blood, taken in a trial of Ad26.COV2.S vaccine versus placebo. The receptors derive from a person aged 18-65 years who received the Ad26.COV2.S COVID-19 vaccine or a placebo.

J is TRBJ2-5 and V is TRBV23-1; 7 bases agree with TRBD1. TRBV23-1 is reported as an ORF; its role is uncertain. The CDR3 has 16 amino acids. V was clipped by 6 bases and J by 4 bases; unmatched bases: 14. The DNA for the CDR3 is TGCGCCAGCAGACCCAGATTAGTACAGGGGATAGAGACCCAGTACTTC. This gives the protein CASRPRLVQGIETQYF.

The J gene is TRBJ2-1, the V gene TRBV18; 9 positions match TRBD2. The V gene end was trimmed by 5 bases and the J gene end by 7 bases; junction bases not matched to a gene: 6. Germline-derived CDR1 and CDR2 are KGHSH and LQKENI. The CDR3 runs to 14 residues. The CDR3 DNA reads TGTGCCAGCTCAGCGCGGGGGGGCAGGAATGAGCAGTTCTTC. Translation: CASSARGGRNEQFF. Together with reference TRBV18 and TRBJ2-1, the CDR3 gives the full variable domain: NAGVMQNPRHLVRRRGQEARLRCSPMKGHSHVYWYRQLPEEGLKFMVYLQKENIIDESGMPKERFSAEFPKEGPSILRIQQVVRGDSAAYFCASSARGGRNEQFFGPGTRLTVL.

The genes are TRBV29-1 and TRBJ2-3, with D perhaps TRBD2 (6 bases). Germline CDR1 reads SQVTM; CDR2 reads ANQGSEA. This CDR3 spans 13 amino acids. The CDR3 DNA follows: TGCACCGTCGAGGGAGGTAGCACAGATACGCAGTATTTT. Translated: CTVEGGSTDTQYF.

The chain links TRBV4-1 to TRBJ2-3; tentative D call: TRBD1 (5 bases). This CDR3 region has 14 residues. The V end lost 4 bases, the J end lost 9 bases, and 17 bases lay between the germline ends. Germline V gene lookup returns CDR1 MGHRA and CDR2 YSYEKL. The CDR3 is CASSLSDTLGTQYF. The CDR3 nucleotides read TGCGCCAGCAGCCTTTCGGACACCTTGGGGACGCAGTATTTT.

The chain has TRBV30 and TRBJ2-3, with D possibly TRBD1 on 6 matching bases. Germline values: CDR1 GTSNPN, CDR2 SVGIG (reference sequence). Trimming took off 0 bases at V and 5 bases at J, with 15 bases between the two ends. The CDR3 is made up of 15 amino acids. The CDR3 sequence is CAWSVAQGYRDTQYF. As DNA, the CDR3 is TGTGCCTGGAGTGTAGCCCAGGGGTATAGAGATACGCAGTATTTT.

J is TRBJ2-5 and V is TRBV27; D is unresolved. The CDR3 extends over 13 amino acids. CDR1 is MNHEY and CDR2 is SMNVEV in the germline V gene (reference sequence). The V end lost 3 bases, the J end lost 2 bases, and 7 bases lay between the germline ends. The CDR3 coding sequence is TGTGCCAGCAGTTTGCGGAAACAAGAGACCCAGTACTTC. Translating it yields CASSLRKQETQYF.

This clone has just a few counts. V is TRBV6-5 and J is TRBJ2-1; 7 positions agree with TRBD1. The J segment lost 7 bases and the V segment lost 7 bases, leaving 7 bases of the junction unmatched. The CDR3 contains 13 residues. Germline CDR1 is MNHEY and CDR2 is SVGAGI. In nucleotides, the CDR3 is TGTGCCAGCAAACGACAGGGAGTAAATGAGCAGTTCTTC. The encoded protein is CASKRQGVNEQFF.

With regard to this clone: A much more abundant neighbour one base away suggests this may be a read error. The V call is TRBV5-5, the J call TRBJ1-5; TRBD1 matches at 7 bases. Germline trimming cut 4 bases from V and 4 bases from J; bases unmatched to any gene: 5. Germline-derived CDR1 and CDR2 are SGHKS and YYEKEE (reference sequence). The CDR3 is 14 amino acids. This chain's CDR3 is CASSPGTVNQPQHF. The CDR3 DNA is TGTGCCAGCAGCCCTGGGACAGTTAATCAGCCCCAGCATTTT.

This chain joins TRBV2 and TRBJ1-2; tentatively, D is TRBD1 (5 bases). CDR1 and CDR2 from the germline V gene are SNHLY and FYNNEI. The CDR3 loop spans 15 amino acids. Trimming stripped 11 bases from V and 6 bases from J, with 25 bases between. The CDR3 bases are TGTGCCCGATACACACAGGCAGAAAGGAACCATGGCTACACCTTC. Protein sequence: CARYTQAERNHGYTF.

This chain connects TRBV6-2 or TRBV6-3 to TRBJ2-3; 7 bases are shared with TRBD2. Germline assignment: CDR1 MNHEY and CDR2 SVGEGT. This CDR3 spans 15 amino acids. J lost 0 bases, V lost 5 bases, and 5 bases had no gene match. CDR3 sequence (DNA): TGTGCCAGCAGTACTAGCGAAGTAAGCACAGATACGCAGTATTTT. Translated, it gives CASSTSEVSTDTQYF.

This chain joins TRBV7-2 and TRBJ2-1; weak D call: TRBD2 (7 bases). The CDR3 totals 15 residues. CDR1 is SGHTA and CDR2 is FQGNSA in the germline V gene. Trimming left V 5 bases short and J 4 bases short, with 15 bases between. The CDR3 DNA sequence: TGTGCCAGCAGCCCGGGGGGCCTAGCTTACAATGAGCAGTTCTTC. It translates to CASSPGGLAYNEQFF. The full variable domain, completed using reference TRBV7-2 and TRBJ2-1, is GAGVSQSPSNKVTEKGKDVELRCDPISGHTALYWYRQSLGQGLEFLIYFQGNSAPDKSGLPSDRFSAERTGGSVSTLTIQRTQQEDSAVYLCASSPGGLAYNEQFFGPGTRLTVL.

The chain carries TRBV7-2 and TRBJ2-3; D not resolved. Per germline, CDR1 SGHTA and CDR2 FQGNSA. V shed 1 base and J shed 4 bases, with 6 bases lying between them. The CDR3 has 13 amino acids. CDR3 bases: TGTGCCAGCAGCTTAGAGGTCTCAGATACGCAGTATTTT. Its protein is CASSLEVSDTQYF.

This chain uses TRBV20-1 with TRBJ2-1; TRBD2 matches 8 bases. After removal of 3 bases from V and 8 bases from J, the junction contained 12 bases not matched to a gene. Germline V lookup: CDR1 DFQATT, CDR2 SNEGSKA (reference sequence). The CDR3 consists of 15 residues. Here the CDR3 reads CSASLFSGSPDEQFF. CDR3 DNA: TGCAGTGCTAGTCTTTTCAGCGGGAGCCCGGATGAGCAGTTCTTC.

This rearrangement joins TRBV7-2 to TRBJ1-5; 7 nucleotides agree with TRBD1. This CDR3 region has 16 residues. The trim removed 5 bases at V and 3 bases at J, leaving 10 bases unmatched. Germline V gene sequence: CDR1 SGHTA, CDR2 FQGNSA. The CDR3 region has the DNA TGTGCCAGCAGCCCCTTTGAGGGGGCGGTCAATCAGCCCCAGCATTTT. Its translation is CASSPFEGAVNQPQHF.

This clone was observed once. The gene calls are TRBV20-1 and TRBJ2-7, with D possibly TRBD2 on 6 matching bases. Germline-derived CDR1 and CDR2 are DFQATT and SNEGSKA (reference sequence). This CDR3 region has 11 residues. V was pared by 4 bases and J by 4 bases, with 8 bases between. The CDR3 nucleotides read TGCAGTGCTACAGGGAGGTACGAGCAGTACTTC. Its protein is CSATGRYEQYF.

This clone turned up a few times. The chain combines TRBV7-2 with TRBJ2-2; possible D gene TRBD1, 5 bases. Trimming shortened V by 5 bases and J by 7 bases, and 17 bases separated the two germline ends. The germline V gene has CDR1 SGHTA and CDR2 FQGNSA. The CDR3 length is 15 residues. This chain's CDR3 is CASSPQVGQGGELFF. CDR3 DNA sequence: TGTGCCAGCAGCCCGCAGGTGGGGCAGGGCGGGGAGCTGTTTTTT. The entire variable domain, with the rest obtained from reference TRBV7-2 and TRBJ2-2, is as follows: GAGVSQSPSNKVTEKGKDVELRCDPISGHTALYWYRQSLGQGLEFLIYFQGNSAPDKSGLPSDRFSAERTGGSVSTLTIQRTQQEDSAVYLCASSPQVGQGGELFFGEGSRLTVL.

V gene TRBV11-2 combines with J gene TRBJ2-7; D is undetermined. Germline V CDR1 and CDR2: SGHAT, FQNNGV. The length of the CDR3 is 11 residues. V was shortened by 5 bases and J by 4 bases, with 6 bases between the two germline ends. The CDR3 here is CASSPAYEQYF. CDR3 in DNA: TGTGCCAGCAGCCCCGCTTACGAGCAGTACTTC.

The genes are TRBV3-1 (or the pseudogene TRBV3-2) and TRBJ1-3, with unresolved D. The CDR3 is 16 residues long. Trimming pared 3 bases from V and 0 bases from J, leaving 12 bases between. CDR1 is LGHDT and CDR2 is YNNKEL in the germline V gene (reference sequence). Here the CDR3 DNA reads TGTGCCAGCAGCCAGGGCTACAGTATCTCTGGAAACACCATATATTTT. Translating gives CASSQGYSISGNTIYF.

The sample holds a few counts of this clone. The rearrangement uses TRBV5-4 and TRBJ1-2; D uncertain. The CDR3 loop spans 13 amino acids. Trimming pared 0 bases from V and 1 base from J, leaving 4 bases between. Germline-derived CDR1 and CDR2 are SGHNT and YYREEE (reference sequence). Here the CDR3 DNA reads TGTGCCAGCAGCTTGGACAGTAACTATGGCTACACCTTC. Its protein is CASSLDSNYGYTF.

The chain carries TRBV9 and TRBJ1-5; 8 bases map to TRBD1. Germline loops: CDR1 SGDLS, CDR2 YYNGEE. The CDR3 is 14 amino acids. V gave up 3 bases and J gave up 7 bases; unmatched junction bases: 6. CDR3 in amino acids: CASSGTGWFQPQHF. CDR3 bases: TGTGCCAGCAGCGGGACAGGGTGGTTCCAGCCCCAGCATTTT. The full variable domain, in which reference TRBV9 and TRBJ1-5 provide the parts outside the CDR3, is DSGVTQTPKHLITATGQRVTLRCSPRSGDLSVYWYQQSLDQGLQFLIQYYNGEERAKGNILERFSAQQFPDLHSELNLSSLELGDSALYFCASSGTGWFQPQHFGDGTRLSIL.

This clone was observed a single time. This sequence joins TRBV5-1 and TRBJ2-5; 9 bases map to TRBD1. With V trimmed by 1 base and J by 4 bases, 2 bases remained unmatched. The germline gives CDR1 SGHRS, CDR2 YFSETQ. This CDR3 region has 14 residues. CDR3 coding DNA: TGCGCCAGCAGCTTGAACAGGGGGCCAGAGACCCAGTACTTC. Residues: CASSLNRGPETQYF.

This chain links TRBV27 with TRBJ1-5; the D is unclear. The V and J ends lost 5 bases and 0 bases respectively, with 8 bases between them. Looked up from germline, CDR1 is MNHEY and CDR2 is SMNVEV (reference sequence). The CDR3 contains 14 residues. The CDR3, as DNA: TGTGCCAGCAGTGCGGTCTATAGCAATCAGCCCCAGCATTTT. This translates into CASSAVYSNQPQHF.

This rearrangement joins TRBV2 to TRBJ2-3; 10 bases are shared with TRBD2. V dropped 7 bases and J dropped 6; count of bases not matched to a gene: 10. Germline assignment: CDR1 SNHLY and CDR2 FYNNEI. The length of the CDR3 is 15 residues. As DNA, the CDR3 is TGTGCCAGCACCCCACTAGCGGGAAATTCGGATACGCAGTATTTT. Encoded protein: CASTPLAGNSDTQYF.

For this clone: The same CDR3 is also encoded by other DNA sequences in this sample. The chain combines TRBV5-1 with TRBJ2-3; 9 nucleotides line up with TRBD1. This CDR3 has 14 residues. Unmatched junction bases numbered 3, after V lost 4 bases and J lost 3 bases. CDR1 is SGHRS and CDR2 is YFSETQ in the germline V gene. CDR3 DNA: TGCGCCAGCAGCCCGGGACAGGGTACAGATACGCAGTATTTT. The encoded protein is CASSPGQGTDTQYF.

The J gene is TRBJ1-1, the V gene TRBV18, with a weak D call TRBD1 (5 bases). V lost 8 bases, J lost 1 base, and 11 bases lay in between. The CDR3 length is 13 residues. The germline gives CDR1 KGHSH, CDR2 LQKENI. The CDR3 spells CASLLQENTEAFF. As DNA, the CDR3 is TGTGCCAGCCTTTTACAGGAGAACACTGAAGCTTTCTTT.

The rearrangement joins TRBV30 to TRBJ1-2, with D perhaps TRBD1 (5 bases). Germline CDR1 is GTSNPN and CDR2 is SVGIG (reference sequence). The CDR3 covers 13 residues. Deletions cut 4 bases from V and 4 bases from J, with 13 bases between. CDR3: CAWTPEGFYGYTF. CDR3 sequence (DNA): TGTGCCTGGACGCCGGAGGGGTTCTATGGCTACACCTTC. The full variable domain, completed using reference TRBV30 and TRBJ1-2, is SQTIHQWPATLVQPVGSPLSLECTVEGTSNPNLYWYRQAAGRGLQLLFYSVGIGQISSEVPQNLSASRPQDRQFILSSKKLLLSDSGFYLCAWTPEGFYGYTFGSGTRLTVV.